This TCR beta chain was captured in a study of tumor-infiltrating lymphocytes in primary liver carcinoma. Overall study: Patients were men and women aged 30 to 69 years. Study results and limitations: Relative to blood, tumors carried a significantly larger fraction of the repertoire in their top 250 clones (p = 0.039).

This CDR3 is built from 13 residues. The germline gives CDR1 SGHAT, CDR2 FQDESV (reference sequence). Details on this clonotype: Its antigen is undetermined. One junction end does not reproduce the germline sequence, and a read error may be involved.

Starting from around 510 ng of total RNA, TCR beta cDNA was produced with a primer in the constant region. Libraries of TCR beta came from three nested multiplex PCR rounds with slightly modified ARM-PCR. TRBV1-TRBV30 forward and Cbeta reverse primers drove the first two approximately 10-cycle rounds. TCRdb reprocessed the multiplex PCR reads via MiXCR and lists one record per CDR3 protein. The sample consists of hundreds of thousands of distinct CDR3 sequences, around three fifths of them appearing once. Both blood RNA, taken from unsorted whole blood, and germline DNA were extracted. The chain uses TRBV11-1 and TRBJ2-7; D unclear. The sequence came from a woman aged 25 to 39 with primary liver carcinoma and hepatitis B virus infection. The sequencing sample was made of peripheral blood. The CDR3 nucleotides are TGTGCCATCAGCATCCTGGCGAGTTACGAGCAGTACTTC. It yields the protein CAISILASYEQYF.